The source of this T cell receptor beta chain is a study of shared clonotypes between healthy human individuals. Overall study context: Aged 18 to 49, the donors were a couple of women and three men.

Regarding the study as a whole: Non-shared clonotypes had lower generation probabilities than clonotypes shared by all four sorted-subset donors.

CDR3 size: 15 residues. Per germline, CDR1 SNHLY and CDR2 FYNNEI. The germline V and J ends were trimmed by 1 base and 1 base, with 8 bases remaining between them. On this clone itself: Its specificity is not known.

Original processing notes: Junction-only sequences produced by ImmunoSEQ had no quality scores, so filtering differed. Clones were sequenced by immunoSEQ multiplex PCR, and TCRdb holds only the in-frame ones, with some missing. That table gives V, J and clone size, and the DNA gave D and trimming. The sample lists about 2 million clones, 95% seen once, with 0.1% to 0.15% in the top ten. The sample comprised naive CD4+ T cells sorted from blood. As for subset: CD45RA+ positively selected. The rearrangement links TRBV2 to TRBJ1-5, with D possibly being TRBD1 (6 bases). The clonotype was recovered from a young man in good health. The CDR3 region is CASSEGGGSNQPQHF. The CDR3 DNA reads TGTGCCAGCAGTGAAGGAGGGGGAAGCAATCAGCCCCAGCATTTT.